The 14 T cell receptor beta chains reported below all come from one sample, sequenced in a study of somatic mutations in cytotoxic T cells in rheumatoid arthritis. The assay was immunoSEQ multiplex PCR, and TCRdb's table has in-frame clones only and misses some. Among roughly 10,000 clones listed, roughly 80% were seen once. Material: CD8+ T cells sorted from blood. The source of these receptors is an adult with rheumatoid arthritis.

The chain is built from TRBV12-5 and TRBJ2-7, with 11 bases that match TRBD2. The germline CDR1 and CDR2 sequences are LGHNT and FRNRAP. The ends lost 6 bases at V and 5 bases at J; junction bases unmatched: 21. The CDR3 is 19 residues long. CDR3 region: CASGGGVVRSGRERNEQYF. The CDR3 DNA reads TGTGCTAGTGGCGGTGGGGTGGTTCGTAGCGGGAGGGAGAGGAACGAGCAGTACTTC.

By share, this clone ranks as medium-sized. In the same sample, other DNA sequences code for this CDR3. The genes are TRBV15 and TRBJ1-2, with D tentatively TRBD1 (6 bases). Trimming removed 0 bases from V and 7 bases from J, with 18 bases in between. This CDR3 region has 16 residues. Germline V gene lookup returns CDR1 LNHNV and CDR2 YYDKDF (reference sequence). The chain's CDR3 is CATSRDRGGRLGGYTF. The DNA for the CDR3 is TGTGCCACCAGCAGAGATCGGGGGGGGCGCCTTGGTGGCTACACCTTC.

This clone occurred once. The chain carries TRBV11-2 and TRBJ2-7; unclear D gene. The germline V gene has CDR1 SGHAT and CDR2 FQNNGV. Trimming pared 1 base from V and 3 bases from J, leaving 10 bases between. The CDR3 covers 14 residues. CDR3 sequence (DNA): TGTGCCAGCAGCTTAGGAGATAGATTCTACGAGCAGTACTTC. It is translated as CASSLGDRFYEQYF. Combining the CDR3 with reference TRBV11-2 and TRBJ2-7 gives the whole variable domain EAGVAQSPRYKIIEKRQSVAFWCNPISGHATLYWYQQILGQGPKLLIQFQNNGVVDDSQLPKDRFSAERLKGVDSTLKIQPAKLEDSAVYLCASSLGDRFYEQYFGPGTRLTVT.

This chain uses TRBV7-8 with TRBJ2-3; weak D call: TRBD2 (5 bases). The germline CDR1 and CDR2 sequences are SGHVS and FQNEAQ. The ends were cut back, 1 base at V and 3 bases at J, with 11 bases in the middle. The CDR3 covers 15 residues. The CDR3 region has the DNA TGTGCCAGCAGCTTAGTAGGGAGAAGGACAGATACGCAGTATTTT. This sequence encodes CASSLVGRRTDTQYF.

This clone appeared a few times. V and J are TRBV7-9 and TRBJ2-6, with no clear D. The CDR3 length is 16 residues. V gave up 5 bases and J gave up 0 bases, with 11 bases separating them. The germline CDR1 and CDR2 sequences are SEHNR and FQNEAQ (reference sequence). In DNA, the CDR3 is TGTGCCAGCAGCCCCTCCCGTCTCTCTGGGGCCAACGTCCTGACTTTC. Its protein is CASSPSRLSGANVLTF.

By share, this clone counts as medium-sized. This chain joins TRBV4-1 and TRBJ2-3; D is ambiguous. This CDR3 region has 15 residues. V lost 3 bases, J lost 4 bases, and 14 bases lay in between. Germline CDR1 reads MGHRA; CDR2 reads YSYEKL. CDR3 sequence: CASSQGGETSDTQYF. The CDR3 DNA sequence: TGCGCCAGCAGCCAGGGCGGAGAAACCTCAGATACGCAGTATTTT.

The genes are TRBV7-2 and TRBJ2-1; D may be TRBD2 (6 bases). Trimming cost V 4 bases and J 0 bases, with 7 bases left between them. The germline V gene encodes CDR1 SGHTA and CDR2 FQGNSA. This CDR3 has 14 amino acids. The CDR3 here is CASSSGSSYNEQFF. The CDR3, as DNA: TGTGCCAGCAGCTCCGGGAGCTCCTACAATGAGCAGTTCTTC.

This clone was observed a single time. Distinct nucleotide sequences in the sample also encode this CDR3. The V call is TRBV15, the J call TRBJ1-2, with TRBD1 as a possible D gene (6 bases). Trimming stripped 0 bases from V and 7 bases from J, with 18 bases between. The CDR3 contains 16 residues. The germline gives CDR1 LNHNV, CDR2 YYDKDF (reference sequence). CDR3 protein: CATSRDRGGRLGGYTF. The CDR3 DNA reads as TGTGCCACCAGCAGAGATCGCGGGGGGCGGTTGGGTGGCTACACCTTC.

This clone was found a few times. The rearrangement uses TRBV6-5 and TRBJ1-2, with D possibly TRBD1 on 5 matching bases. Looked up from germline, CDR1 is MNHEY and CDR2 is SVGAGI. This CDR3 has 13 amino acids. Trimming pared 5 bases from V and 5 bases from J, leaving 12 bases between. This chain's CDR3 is CASSLDSDYGYTF. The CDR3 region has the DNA TGTGCCAGCAGTCTAGACAGCGATTATGGCTACACCTTC.

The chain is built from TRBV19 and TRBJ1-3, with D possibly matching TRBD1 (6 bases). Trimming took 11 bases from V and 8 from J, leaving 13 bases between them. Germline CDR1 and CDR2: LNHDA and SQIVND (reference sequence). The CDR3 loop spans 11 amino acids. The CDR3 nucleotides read TGTGCCGTACAGGGTCGAGACACCATATATTTT. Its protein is CAVQGRDTIYF.

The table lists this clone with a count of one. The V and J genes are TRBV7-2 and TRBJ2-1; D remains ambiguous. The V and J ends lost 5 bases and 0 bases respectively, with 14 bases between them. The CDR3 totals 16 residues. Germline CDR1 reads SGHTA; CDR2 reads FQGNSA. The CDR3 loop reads CASSPKGHSSYNEQFF. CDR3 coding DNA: TGTGCCAGCAGCCCTAAGGGCCATTCCTCCTACAATGAGCAGTTCTTC.

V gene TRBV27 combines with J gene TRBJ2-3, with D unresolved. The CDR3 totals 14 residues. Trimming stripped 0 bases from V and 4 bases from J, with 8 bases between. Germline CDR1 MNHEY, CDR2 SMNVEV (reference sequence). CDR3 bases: TGTGCCAGCAGTTTATCGGTTAGGGCAGATACGCAGTATTTT. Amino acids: CASSLSVRADTQYF.

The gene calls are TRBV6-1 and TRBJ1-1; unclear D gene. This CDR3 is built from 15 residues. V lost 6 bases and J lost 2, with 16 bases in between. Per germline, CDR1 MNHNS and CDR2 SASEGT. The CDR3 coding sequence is TGTGCCAGCAGGGAGGGTAGGCTTGGCAACACTGAAGCTTTCTTT. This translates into CASREGRLGNTEAFF.

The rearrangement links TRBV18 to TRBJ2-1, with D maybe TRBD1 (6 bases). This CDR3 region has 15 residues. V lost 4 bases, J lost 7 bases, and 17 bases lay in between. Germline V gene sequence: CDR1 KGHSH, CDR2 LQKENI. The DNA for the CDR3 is TGTGCCAGCTCACTACAGGGAATGAGGAGTAATGAGCAGTTCTTC. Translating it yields CASSLQGMRSNEQFF.